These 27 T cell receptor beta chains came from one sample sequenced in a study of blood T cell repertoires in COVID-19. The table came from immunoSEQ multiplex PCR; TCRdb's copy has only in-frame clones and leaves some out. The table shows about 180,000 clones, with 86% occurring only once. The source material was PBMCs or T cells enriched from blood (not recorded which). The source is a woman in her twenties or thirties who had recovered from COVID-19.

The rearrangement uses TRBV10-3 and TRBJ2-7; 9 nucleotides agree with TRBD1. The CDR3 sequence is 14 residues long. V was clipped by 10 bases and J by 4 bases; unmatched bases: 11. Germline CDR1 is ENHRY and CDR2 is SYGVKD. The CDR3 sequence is CATVGPGQGYEQYF. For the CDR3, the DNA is TGTGCCACCGTGGGTCCGGGACAGGGTTACGAGCAGTACTTC.

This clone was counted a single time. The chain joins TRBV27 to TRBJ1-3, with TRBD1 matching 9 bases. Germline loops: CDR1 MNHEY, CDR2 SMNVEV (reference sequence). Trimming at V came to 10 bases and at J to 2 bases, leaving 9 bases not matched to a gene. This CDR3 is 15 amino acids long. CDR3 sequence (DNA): TGTGCCACCCGCGCGGGACAGGGTCCTGGAAACACCATATATTTT. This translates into CATRAGQGPGNTIYF.

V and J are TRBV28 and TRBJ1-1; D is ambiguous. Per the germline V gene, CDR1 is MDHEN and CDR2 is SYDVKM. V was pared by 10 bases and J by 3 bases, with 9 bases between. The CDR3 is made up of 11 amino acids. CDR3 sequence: CATLEDTEAFF. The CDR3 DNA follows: TGTGCCACCCTGGAGGACACTGAAGCTTTCTTT.

The CDR3 DNA reads as TGCAGCGTTGAAGATGGACTAGCGGGAGCCTACGAGCAGTACTTC. Its protein is CSVEDGLAGAYEQYF. This chain links TRBV29-1 with TRBJ2-7, with 13 bases lining up with TRBD2. The CDR3 length is 15 residues. The V and J ends lost 0 bases and 2 bases, in that order; junction bases with no gene match: 1. Per germline, CDR1 SQVTM and CDR2 ANQGSEA.

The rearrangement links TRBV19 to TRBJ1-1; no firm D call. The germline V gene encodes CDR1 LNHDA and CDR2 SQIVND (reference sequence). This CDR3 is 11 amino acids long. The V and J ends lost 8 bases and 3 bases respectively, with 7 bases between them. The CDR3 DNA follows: TGTGCCAGTGTTCTCGACACTGAAGCTTTCTTT. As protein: CASVLDTEAFF.

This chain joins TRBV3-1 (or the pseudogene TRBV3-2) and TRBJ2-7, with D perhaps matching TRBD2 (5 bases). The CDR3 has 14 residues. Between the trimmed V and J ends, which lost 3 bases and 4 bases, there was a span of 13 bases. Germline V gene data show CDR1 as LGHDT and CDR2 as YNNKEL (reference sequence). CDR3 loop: CASSHSGSVYEQYF. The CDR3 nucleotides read TGTGCCAGCAGCCATTCGGGGTCGGTGTACGAGCAGTACTTC.

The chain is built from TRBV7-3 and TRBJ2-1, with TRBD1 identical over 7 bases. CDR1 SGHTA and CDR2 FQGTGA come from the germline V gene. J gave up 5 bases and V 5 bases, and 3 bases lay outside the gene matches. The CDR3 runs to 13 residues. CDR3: CASSPGQDNEQFF. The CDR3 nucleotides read TGTGCCAGCAGCCCCGGACAGGACAATGAGCAGTTCTTC.

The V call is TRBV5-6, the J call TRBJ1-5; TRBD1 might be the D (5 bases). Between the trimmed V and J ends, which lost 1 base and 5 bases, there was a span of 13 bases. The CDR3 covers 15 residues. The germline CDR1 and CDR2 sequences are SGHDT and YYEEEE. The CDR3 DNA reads TGTGCCAGCAGCTTGTTTGGAGGGGAGGATCAGCCCCAGCATTTT. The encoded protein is CASSLFGGEDQPQHF. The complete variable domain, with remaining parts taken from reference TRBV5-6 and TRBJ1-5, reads DAGVTQSPTHLIKTRGQQVTLRCSPKSGHDTVSWYQQALGQGPQFIFQYYEEEERQRGNFPDRFSGHQFPNYSSELNVNALLLGDSALYLCASSLFGGEDQPQHFGDGTRLSIL.

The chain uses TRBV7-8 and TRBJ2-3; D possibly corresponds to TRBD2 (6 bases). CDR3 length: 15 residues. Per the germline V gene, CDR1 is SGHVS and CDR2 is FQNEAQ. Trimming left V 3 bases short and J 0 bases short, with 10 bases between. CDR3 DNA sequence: TGTGCCAGCAGCTTGGCGGGATTTAGCACAGATACGCAGTATTTT. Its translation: CASSLAGFSTDTQYF.

The CDR3: CASSEGLGGTDTQYF. CDR3 DNA sequence: TGTGCCAGCAGTGAAGGGCTGGGAGGTACAGATACGCAGTATTTT. This chain joins TRBV6-4 and TRBJ2-3; D possibly corresponds to TRBD2 (6 bases). From germline, CDR1 is MRHNA and CDR2 SNTAGT. This CDR3 spans 15 amino acids. V was cut by 3 bases and J by 3 bases, with 13 bases left in between.

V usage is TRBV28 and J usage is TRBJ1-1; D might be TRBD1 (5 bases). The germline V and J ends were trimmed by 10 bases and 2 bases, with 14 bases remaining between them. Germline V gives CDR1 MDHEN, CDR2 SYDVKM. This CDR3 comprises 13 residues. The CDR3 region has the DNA TGTGCCACCCGGCGGGGGGAAAACACTGAAGCTTTCTTT. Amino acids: CATRRGENTEAFF. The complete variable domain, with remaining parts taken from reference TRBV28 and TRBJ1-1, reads DVKVTQSSRYLVKRTGEKVFLECVQDMDHENMFWYRQDPGLGLRLIYFSYDVKMKEKGDIPEGYSVSREKKERFSLILESASTNQTSMYLCATRRGENTEAFFGQGTRLTVV.

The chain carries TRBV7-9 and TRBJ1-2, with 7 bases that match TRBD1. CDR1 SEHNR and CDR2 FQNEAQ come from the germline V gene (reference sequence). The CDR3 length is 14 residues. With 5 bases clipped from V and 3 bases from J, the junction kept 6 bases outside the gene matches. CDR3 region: CASSLTGVDYGYTF. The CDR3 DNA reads TGTGCCAGCAGCCTCACAGGGGTCGACTATGGCTACACCTTC.

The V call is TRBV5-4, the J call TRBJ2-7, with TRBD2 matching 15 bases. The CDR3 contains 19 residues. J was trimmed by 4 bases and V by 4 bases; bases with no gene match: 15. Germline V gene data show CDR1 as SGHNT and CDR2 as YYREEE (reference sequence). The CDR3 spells CASSPNEPGLAGGGYEQYF. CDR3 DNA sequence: TGTGCCAGCAGCCCTAACGAACCGGGACTAGCGGGAGGAGGTTACGAGCAGTACTTC.

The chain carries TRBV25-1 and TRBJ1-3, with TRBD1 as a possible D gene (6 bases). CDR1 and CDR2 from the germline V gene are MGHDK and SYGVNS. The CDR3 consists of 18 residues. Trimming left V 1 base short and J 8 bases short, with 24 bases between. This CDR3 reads CASSESGARGKAEDTIYF. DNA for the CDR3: TGTGCCAGCAGTGAATCAGGGGCGAGAGGAAAAGCCGAGGACACCATATATTTT. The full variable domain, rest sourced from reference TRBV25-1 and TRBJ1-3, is EADIYQTPRYLVIGTGKKITLECSQTMGHDKMYWYQQDPGMELHLIHYSYGVNSTEKGDLSSESTVSRIRTEHFPLTLESARPSHTSQYLCASSESGARGKAEDTIYFGEGSWLTVV.

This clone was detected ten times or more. In DNA form, the CDR3 reads TGCGCCAGCAGCCCAAACAGGTTATCCTACGAGCAGTACTTC. It translates to CASSPNRLSYEQYF. This chain links TRBV23-1 with TRBJ2-7; D perhaps matches TRBD1 (5 bases). TRBV23-1 is labeled an ORF, and its function is uncertain. The germline V and J ends were trimmed by 6 bases and 1 base, with 13 bases remaining between them. This CDR3 spans 14 amino acids.

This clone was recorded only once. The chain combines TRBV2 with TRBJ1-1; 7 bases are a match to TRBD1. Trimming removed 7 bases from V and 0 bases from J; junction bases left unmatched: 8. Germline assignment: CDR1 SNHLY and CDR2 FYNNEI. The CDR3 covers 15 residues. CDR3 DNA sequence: TGTGCCAGCAAGCGAGGCGACAGGGTGAACACTGAAGCTTTCTTT. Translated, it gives CASKRGDRVNTEAFF.

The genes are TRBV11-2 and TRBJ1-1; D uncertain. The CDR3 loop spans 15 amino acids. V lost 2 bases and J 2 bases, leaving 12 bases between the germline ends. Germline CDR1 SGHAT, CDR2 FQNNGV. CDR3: CASSLFGSVNTEAFF. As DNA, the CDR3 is TGTGCCAGCAGCTTATTTGGCAGTGTAAACACTGAAGCTTTCTTT.

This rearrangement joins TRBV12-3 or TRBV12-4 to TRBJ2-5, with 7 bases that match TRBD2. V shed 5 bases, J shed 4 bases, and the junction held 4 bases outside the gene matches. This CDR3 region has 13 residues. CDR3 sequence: CASSPSGGETQYF. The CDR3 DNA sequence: TGTGCCAGCAGTCCCTCGGGAGGAGAGACCCAGTACTTC.

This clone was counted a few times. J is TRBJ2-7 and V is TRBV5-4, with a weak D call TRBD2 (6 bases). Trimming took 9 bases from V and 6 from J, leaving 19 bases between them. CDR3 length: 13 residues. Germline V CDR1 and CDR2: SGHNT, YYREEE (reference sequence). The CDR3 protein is CATLAPPSREQYF. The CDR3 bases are TGTGCCACACTAGCACCCCCATCCCGCGAGCAGTACTTC.

Here the CDR3 reads CASSLRDSRAYEQYF. In nucleotides, the CDR3 is TGTGCCAGCAGTCTCCGGGACAGTAGAGCCTACGAGCAGTACTTC. V and J are TRBV27 and TRBJ2-7; 7 nucleotides align to TRBD1. The J segment lost 2 bases and the V segment lost 5 bases, leaving 9 bases of the junction unmatched. In germline, CDR1 is MNHEY, CDR2 SMNVEV (reference sequence). The CDR3 has 15 residues.

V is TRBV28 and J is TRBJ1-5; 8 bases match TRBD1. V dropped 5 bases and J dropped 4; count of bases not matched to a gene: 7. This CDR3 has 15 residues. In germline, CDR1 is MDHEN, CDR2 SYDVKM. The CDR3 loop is CASSPQGARNQPQHF. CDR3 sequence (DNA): TGTGCCAGCAGTCCGCAGGGGGCGCGGAATCAGCCCCAGCATTTT.

CDR3 region: CASSLAGDRRNSPLHF. The DNA of the CDR3 is TGTGCCAGCAGCTTGGCAGGGGACAGAAGAAATTCACCCCTCCACTTT. The chain couples TRBV5-4 to TRBJ1-6, with 7 bases matching TRBD1. This CDR3 spans 16 amino acids. The V and J ends lost 0 bases and 7 bases, in that order; junction bases with no gene match: 7. Germline V gene data show CDR1 as SGHNT and CDR2 as YYREEE (reference sequence).

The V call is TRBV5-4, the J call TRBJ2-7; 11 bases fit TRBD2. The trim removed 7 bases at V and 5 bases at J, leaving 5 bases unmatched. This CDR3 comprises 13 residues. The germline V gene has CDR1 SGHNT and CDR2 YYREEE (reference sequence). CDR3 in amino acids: CASLAGGQHEQYF. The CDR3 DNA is TGTGCCAGCTTAGCGGGAGGGCAACACGAGCAGTACTTC.

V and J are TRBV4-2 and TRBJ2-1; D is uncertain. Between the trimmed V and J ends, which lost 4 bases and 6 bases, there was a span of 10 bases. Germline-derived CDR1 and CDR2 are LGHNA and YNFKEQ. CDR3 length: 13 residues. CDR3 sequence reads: CASSPHSPNEQFF. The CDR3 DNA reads TGTGCCAGCAGCCCACATTCCCCCAATGAGCAGTTCTTC.

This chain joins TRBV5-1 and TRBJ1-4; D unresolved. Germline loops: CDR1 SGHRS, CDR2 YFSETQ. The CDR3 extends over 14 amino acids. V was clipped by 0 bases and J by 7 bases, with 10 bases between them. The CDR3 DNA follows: TGCGCCAGCAGCTTGGCTGTCGCTAGTGAAAAACTGTTTTTT. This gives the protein CASSLAVASEKLFF. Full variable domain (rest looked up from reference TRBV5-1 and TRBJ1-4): KAGVTQTPRYLIKTRGQQVTLSCSPISGHRSVSWYQQTPGQGLQFLFEYFSETQRNKGNFPGRFSGRQFSNSRSEMNVSTLELGDSALYLCASSLAVASEKLFFGSGTQLSVL.

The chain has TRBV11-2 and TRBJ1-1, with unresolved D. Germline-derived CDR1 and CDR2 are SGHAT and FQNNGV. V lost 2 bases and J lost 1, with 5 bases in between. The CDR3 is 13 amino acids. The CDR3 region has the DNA TGTGCCAGCAGCTTAATTAAGAACACTGAAGCTTTCTTT. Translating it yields CASSLIKNTEAFF.

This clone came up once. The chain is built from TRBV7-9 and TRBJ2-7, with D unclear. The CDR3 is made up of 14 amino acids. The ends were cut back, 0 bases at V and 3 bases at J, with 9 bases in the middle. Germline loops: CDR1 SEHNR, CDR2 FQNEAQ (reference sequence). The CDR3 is CASSLAATGYEQYF. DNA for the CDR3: TGTGCCAGCAGCTTAGCAGCGACTGGCTACGAGCAGTACTTC.